These T cell receptor beta chains were read from a single sample in a study of spatial heterogeneity in lung cancer. In TCRdb, the 5' RACE reads were re-called with MiXCR into one record per CDR3 protein. Among 40,000 to 45,000 distinct CDR3 sequences listed, approximately 6.5% were seen once. The specimen comprised PBMCs, sampled at surgery. The receptors here all came from a female donor with early-stage non-small cell lung cancer. CDR3s include the opening cysteine and the closing phenylalanine or tryptophan. D genes are given only for firm matches. The size of a clone is reported for some rows only, either as once, few or many, or as a class for expanded clones.

cdr3_nt cdr3_aa j_call v_call clone_size d_call
TGTGCCAGCAGCCAAGGACCGCACGACACAGATACGCAGTATTTT CASSQGPHDTDTQYF TRBJ2-3 TRBV3-1 many -
TGTGCCAGCAGCGTAGTTGGCGGGGGGTTTCTTGAGCAGTTCTTC CASSVVGGGFLEQFF TRBJ2-1 TRBV9 few TRBD2
TGTGCCAGCAGTTTTCTCGCAGGGCCCTCGGGCTACACCTTC CASSFLAGPSGYTF TRBJ1-2 TRBV12-3/TRBV12-4 - -
TGTGCCAGCAGCCAAGAAGGATCCCTACCCTTCGGCGAGCAGTACTTC CASSQEGSLPFGEQYF TRBJ2-7 TRBV3-1 many -
TGTGCCAGCAGCGTACAGGGGGGAGGATATGGCTACACCTTC CASSVQGGGYGYTF TRBJ1-2 TRBV9 many TRBD1
TGCAGCGTTGGTGTAAACGTGGGGACCTACGAGCAGTACTTC CSVGVNVGTYEQYF TRBJ2-7 TRBV29-1 many -
TGTGCCAGCAGCTTAGCGGCGGGGCACGAGCAGTTCTTC CASSLAAGHEQFF TRBJ2-1 TRBV7-9 many -
TGTGCCAGCAGTTTACATCTCTTCAGGAACACTGAAGCTTTCTTT CASSLHLFRNTEAFF TRBJ1-1 TRBV6-2/TRBV6-3 - -
TGCAGTGTAGGTAGCGGGGGCTCCTACGAGCAGTACTTC CSVGSGGSYEQYF TRBJ2-7 TRBV20-1 many TRBD2
TGTGCCAGCAGCCCCGCGTGGACCCAGGTTTACGAGCAGTACTTC CASSPAWTQVYEQYF TRBJ2-7 TRBV7-8 - -
TGTGCCAGCAGGGACAACAGATACACTGAAGCTTTCTTT CASRDNRYTEAFF TRBJ1-1 TRBV2 many -
TGTGCCAGCTCACCACGGGCCTTGACGTCCAGGCGGTCCCCGTCTACTGAAGCTTTCTTT CASSPRALTSRRSPSTEAFF TRBJ1-1 TRBV18 few -
TGTGCCAGCACGATGACTAGCGGTGGAGATACGCAGTATTTT CASTMTSGGDTQYF TRBJ2-3 TRBV2 - TRBD2
TGTGCCAGCAGCCTAGCGGGGGGCTACGAGCAGTACTTC CASSLAGGYEQYF TRBJ2-7 TRBV9 many TRBD2
TGTGCCAGCAGTTACCGACAGGGGAACACTGAAGCTTTCTTT CASSYRQGNTEAFF TRBJ1-1 TRBV6-2/TRBV6-3 - TRBD1
TGCAGCGTTGCCAGGGGTGGGACCTACGAGCAGTACTTC CSVARGGTYEQYF TRBJ2-7 TRBV29-1 many -
TGTGCCAGCAGCTTAATACTAACCGACCCTGGGCATGAGCAGTTCTTC CASSLILTDPGHEQFF TRBJ2-1 TRBV7-9 - -
TGCAGTGCTAGGGTTCCGGGACAGGGGTCTGAAGCTTTCTTT CSARVPGQGSEAFF TRBJ1-1 TRBV20-1 many TRBD1
TGTGCCAGCAGTTACTCGGGACTCTCTGGAAACACCATATATTTT CASSYSGLSGNTIYF TRBJ1-3 TRBV6-5 - -
TGTGCCAGCTCACCTACAGGGGGTCCCTACGAGCAGTACTTC CASSPTGGPYEQYF TRBJ2-7 TRBV18 - TRBD1
TGCGCCAGCAGCTTGGGAAGACAGGGGGCGACCCTTAACACCGGGGAGCTGTTTTTT CASSLGRQGATLNTGELFF TRBJ2-2 TRBV5-1 - TRBD1
TGTGCCACCAGCAGGCGCAGGGGTAATGAAAAACTGTTTTTT CATSRRRGNEKLFF TRBJ1-4 TRBV15 - -
TGTGCCAGCAGTTCCCTGAGTCTGCAGTTCTTC CASSSLSLQFF TRBJ2-1 TRBV6-2/TRBV6-3 many -
TGTGCCAGCAGCTCCCGTTCGGACAGGCCCGACCTCTACGAGCAGTACTTC CASSSRSDRPDLYEQYF TRBJ2-7 TRBV7-8 many TRBD1
TGTGCCAGCAGTACGTTGGGGGGCAGCACAGATACGCAGTATTTT CASSTLGGSTDTQYF TRBJ2-3 TRBV27 many -
TGCAGTGCTAGAGACGGACAGGGGATGAGTGAGCAGTTCTTC CSARDGQGMSEQFF TRBJ2-1 TRBV20-1 few TRBD1
TGTGCCAGCACCCTAGGGGCTAGCGGGAGCCAAGAGACCCAGTACTTC CASTLGASGSQETQYF TRBJ2-5 TRBV3-1 many TRBD2
TGTGCCAGCAGTGGTACTAGCGGGGGGGGAGAAGATACGCAGTATTTT CASSGTSGGGEDTQYF TRBJ2-3 TRBV6-1 few TRBD2
TGTGCCAGCAGTTTCGGGACAGTTTACTATGGCTACACCTTC CASSFGTVYYGYTF TRBJ1-2 TRBV6-2/TRBV6-3 many TRBD1
TGCGCCAGCAGCCAAGGGGACAGGTCCTCAGATACGCAGTATTTT CASSQGDRSSDTQYF TRBJ2-3 TRBV4-1 few TRBD1
TGTGCCAGCAGTTTGCGGTACACTGAAGCTTTCTTT CASSLRYTEAFF TRBJ1-1 TRBV12-3/TRBV12-4 many -
TGCAGCGTTGAACCCCGGCCCGGGGGCGCCGCTGAAGCTTTCTTT CSVEPRPGGAAEAFF TRBJ1-1 TRBV29-1 few -
TGTGCCAGCAGCATCCAAAATTCACCCCTCCACTTT CASSIQNSPLHF TRBJ1-6 TRBV7-9 few -
TGTGCCAGCAGCGTGGGCGGGGGGACCACCAATGAGCAGTTCTTC CASSVGGGTTNEQFF TRBJ2-1 TRBV9 many TRBD2
TGTGCCAGCAGCGCACGCTCACAGGGGGCTTGGCAGCCCCAGCATTTT CASSARSQGAWQPQHF TRBJ1-5 TRBV7-8 many TRBD1
TGTGCCAGCAGTAAACTGAACACTGAAGCTTTCTTT CASSKLNTEAFF TRBJ1-1 TRBV12-3/TRBV12-4 many -
TGCGCCAGCAGCTTGCAAGCGAACACCGGGGAGCTGTTTTTT CASSLQANTGELFF TRBJ2-2 TRBV5-1 many -
TGTGCCAGCAGTTTAGGGATCCCCCTCACAGATACGCAGTATTTT CASSLGIPLTDTQYF TRBJ2-3 TRBV27 many -
TGCAGTGCGAAACGGACTAGCGGGGGTTACGAGCAGTACTTC CSAKRTSGGYEQYF TRBJ2-7 TRBV20-1 many TRBD2
TGCGCCAGCAGCTCCGGGACAGGACACTACGAGCAGTACTTC CASSSGTGHYEQYF TRBJ2-7 TRBV5-1 many TRBD1
TGTGCCAGTAGGTTAGGTCTGCAAGAGACCCTGTACTTC CASRLGLQETLYF TRBJ2-5 TRBV19 once -
TGTGCCAGCAGCCCTACTAGCGGGGGGCCCTACGAGCAGTACTTC CASSPTSGGPYEQYF TRBJ2-7 TRBV7-2 many TRBD2
TGTGCCAGCAGCTTAACACATAGTAGCGGGGGCGAGCAGTACTTC CASSLTHSSGGEQYF TRBJ2-7 TRBV7-3 many TRBD2
TGCAGTGCTAGAACCTCTGGGGCCAACGTCCTGACTTTC CSARTSGANVLTF TRBJ2-6 TRBV20-1 many -
TGTGCCAGCAGCCGTGAAGGGGGACGGATGAACACTGAAGCTTTCTTT CASSREGGRMNTEAFF TRBJ1-1 TRBV7-2 many -
TGTGCCAGCAAATCCCGCGGGGGTAGCACAGATACGCAGTATTTT CASKSRGGSTDTQYF TRBJ2-3 TRBV2 few TRBD2